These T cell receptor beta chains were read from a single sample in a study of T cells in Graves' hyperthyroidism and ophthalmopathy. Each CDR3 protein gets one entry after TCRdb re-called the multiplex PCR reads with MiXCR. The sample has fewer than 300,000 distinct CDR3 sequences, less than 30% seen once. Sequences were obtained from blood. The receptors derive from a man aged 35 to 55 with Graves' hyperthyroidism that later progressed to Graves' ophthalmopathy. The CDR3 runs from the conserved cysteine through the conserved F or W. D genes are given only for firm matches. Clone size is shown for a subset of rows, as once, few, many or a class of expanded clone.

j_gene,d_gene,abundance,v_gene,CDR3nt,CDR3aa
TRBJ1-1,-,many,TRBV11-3,TGTGCCAGCAGCTTTCTGGCTTCGGGGAGTGAAGCTTTCTTT,CASSFLASGSEAFF
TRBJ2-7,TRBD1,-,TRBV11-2,TGTGCCAGCAGCTTGCCATCGGGACAGGGGCCCTACGAGCAGTACTTC,CASSLPSGQGPYEQYF
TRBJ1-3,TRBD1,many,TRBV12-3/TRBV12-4,TGTGCCAGCAGGACAGGGACGAACCCCCTAAACACCATATATTTT,CASRTGTNPLNTIYF
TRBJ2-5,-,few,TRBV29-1,TGCAGCGTTGAAGAGAGTCGGACATATCTGTACTTC,CSVEESRTYLYF
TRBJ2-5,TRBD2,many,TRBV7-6,TGTGCCAGCAGCTTAGCGGGCGGGAGAACCGAGACCCAGTACTTC,CASSLAGGRTETQYF
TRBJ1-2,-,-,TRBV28,TGTGCCAGCAGTTTAGCGGGGGGCTGGAGCTATGGCTACACCTTC,CASSLAGGWSYGYTF
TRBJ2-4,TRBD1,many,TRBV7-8,TGTGCCAGCAGCTCGACAGGGAGCCAAAACATTCAGTACTTC,CASSSTGSQNIQYF
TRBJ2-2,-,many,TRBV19,TGTGCCAGTAGTATCCGGACAGAATACACCGGGGAGCTGTTTTTT,CASSIRTEYTGELFF
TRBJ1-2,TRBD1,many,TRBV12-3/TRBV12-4,TGTGCCAGCGGGACAGGGGGCGGTAACTATGGCTACACCTTC,CASGTGGGNYGYTF
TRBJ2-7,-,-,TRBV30,TGTGCCTGGAGTAGGACAGACTTAGCCTACGAGCAGTACTTC,CAWSRTDLAYEQYF
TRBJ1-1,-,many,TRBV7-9,TGTGCCAGCAGCGAGATTTGGGGCACTGAAGCTTTCTTT,CASSEIWGTEAFF
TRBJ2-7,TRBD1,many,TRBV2,TGTGCCAGCAGTGCCAGGACAGGTCTCTACGAGCAGTACTTC,CASSARTGLYEQYF
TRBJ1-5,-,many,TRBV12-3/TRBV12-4,TGTGCCAGCAGCGGGACTTGGGATCAGCCCCAGCATTTT,CASSGTWDQPQHF
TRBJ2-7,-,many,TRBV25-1,TGTGCCAGCAGTGAGAAGATGGGCAGCTCCTACGAGCAGTACTTC,CASSEKMGSSYEQYF
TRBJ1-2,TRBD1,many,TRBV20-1,TGCAGTGCCCGGATCGGACAGGGCCGCTCCGGCTACACCTTC,CSARIGQGRSGYTF
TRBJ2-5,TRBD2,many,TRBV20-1,TGCAGTGCTAGTCGGGTAGCGGGAGCCTGGGAGACCCAGTACTTC,CSASRVAGAWETQYF
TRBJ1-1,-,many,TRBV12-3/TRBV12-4,TGTGCCAGCAGTTTCTTTTTTTTTCTGGGACGCCGGAGGTCTGAAGCTTTCTTT,CASSFFFFLGRRRSEAFF
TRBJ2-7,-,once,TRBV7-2,TGTGCCAGCAGCTTAGTTTCTGAATGGTACTTC,CASSLVSEWYF
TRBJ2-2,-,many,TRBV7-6,TGTGCCGGGGGCGGTACCCACGCGGGGACCGGGGAGCTGTTTTTT,CAGGGTHAGTGELFF
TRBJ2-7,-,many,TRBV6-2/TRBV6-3,TGTGCCAGCAGTTATACGGGGGGCAGCTTCTACGAGCAGTACTTC,CASSYTGGSFYEQYF
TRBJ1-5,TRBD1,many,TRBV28,TGTGCCAGCAGTCACTGGGACAGGGGGAATCAGCCCCAGCATTTT,CASSHWDRGNQPQHF
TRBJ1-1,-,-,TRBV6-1,TGTGCCAGCAGAGCCAGGACGGCCGAAGCTTTCTTT,CASRARTAEAFF
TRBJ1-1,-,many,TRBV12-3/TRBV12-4,TGTGCCAGCAGTTTAGCGCTAGGTTCAGAAGCTTTCTTT,CASSLALGSEAFF
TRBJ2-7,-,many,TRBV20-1,TGCAGTGCCCAAGCTAAGGATTTCTACTACGAGCAGTACTTC,CSAQAKDFYYEQYF
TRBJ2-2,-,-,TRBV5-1,TGCGCCAGCAGCCTATGGGACCACCAGACCGGGGAGCTGTTTTTT,CASSLWDHQTGELFF
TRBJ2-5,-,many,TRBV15,TGTGCCACCAGCAGAGATAAGAAAACAGGAGAGACCCAGTACTTC,CATSRDKKTGETQYF
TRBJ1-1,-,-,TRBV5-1,TGCGCCAGCAGCCGACCCCAGGGGACCCAGAGAACTGAAGCTTTCTTT,CASSRPQGTQRTEAFF
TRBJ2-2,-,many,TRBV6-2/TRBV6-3,TGTGCCAGCAGTTACTTCACAGCGCCAAACACCGGGGAGCTGTTTTTT,CASSYFTAPNTGELFF
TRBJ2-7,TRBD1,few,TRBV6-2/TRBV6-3,TGTGCCAGCAGTTTCGAACCACCGGGACAGGGGGTTAGCGACGAGCAGTACTTC,CASSFEPPGQGVSDEQYF
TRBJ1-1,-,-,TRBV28,TGTGCCAGCAGTTCCTCCGGACTGATGAACACTGAAGCTTTCTTT,CASSSSGLMNTEAFF
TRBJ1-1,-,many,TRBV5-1,TGCGCCAGCAGCTTAACCGTTATCACTGAAGCTTTCTTT,CASSLTVITEAFF
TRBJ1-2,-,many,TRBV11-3,TGTGCCAGCAGCTACAGTGGGGTCAACTACACCTTC,CASSYSGVNYTF
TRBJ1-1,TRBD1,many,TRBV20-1,TGCAGTGCAGGCGGGGGGCAGGGGGTGAATGAAGCTTTCTTT,CSAGGGQGVNEAFF
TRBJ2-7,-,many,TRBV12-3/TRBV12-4,TGTGCCAGCAGTTTTCTCGGGACACCCATACAGTACTTC,CASSFLGTPIQYF
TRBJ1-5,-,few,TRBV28,TGTGCCAGCAGTTTAACGGAGTATTATAGCAATCAGCCCCAGCATTTT,CASSLTEYYSNQPQHF
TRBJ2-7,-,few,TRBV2,TGTGCCAGCAGACCTACGGCCACAGGTCACGAGCAGTACTTC,CASRPTATGHEQYF